The 2 T cell receptor beta chains listed next were all sequenced from one sample in a study of shared clonotypes between healthy human individuals. The table came from immunoSEQ multiplex PCR; TCRdb's copy has only in-frame clones and leaves some out. The sample includes 2 million to 3 million clones, over 85% seen only once; the top ten take approximately 0.37%. Sequencing used naive CD4+ T cells from PBMCs. Subset reported: CD45RA+ positively selected. These TCRs come from a man between 18 and 35 years old in good health. Some clones in this sample may be carry-over from other donors' samples.

This rearrangement joins TRBV28 to TRBJ2-1; unclear D gene. CDR1 MDHEN and CDR2 SYDVKM come from the germline V gene. This CDR3 has 11 amino acids. Between the trimmed V and J ends, which lost 6 bases and 13 bases, there was a span of 13 bases. The CDR3 loop is CASSSSTNQFF. The DNA for the CDR3 is TGTGCCAGCAGCTCTTCCACAAACCAGTTCTTC.

This chain connects TRBV5-1 to TRBJ2-5; 7 nucleotides agree with TRBD1. Germline values: CDR1 SGHRS, CDR2 YFSETQ. Unmatched junction bases numbered 3, after V lost 4 bases and J lost 0 bases. There are 14 residues in the CDR3. Here the CDR3 reads CASSVGQHQETQYF. As DNA, the CDR3 is TGCGCCAGCAGCGTGGGACAGCACCAAGAGACCCAGTACTTC. Using reference TRBV5-1 and TRBJ2-5 for the parts outside the CDR3, the full variable domain is KAGVTQTPRYLIKTRGQQVTLSCSPISGHRSVSWYQQTPGQGLQFLFEYFSETQRNKGNFPGRFSGRQFSNSRSEMNVSTLELGDSALYLCASSVGQHQETQYFGPGTRLLVL.